This entry lists 18 T cell receptor beta chains sequenced from one sample in a study of T cell responses to AZD1222 COVID-19 vaccine. Data came from immunoSEQ multiplex PCR; TCRdb stores just in-frame clones and leaves some out. The data hold about 96,000 clones, with approximately 90% observed a single time. The specimen comprised peripheral blood, sampled on day 0 of MenACWY control vaccination. The receptors were sampled from an adult in good health.

The chain couples TRBV7-9 to TRBJ2-7, with 7 bases aligning to TRBD1. Germline CDR1 reads SEHNR; CDR2 reads FQNEAQ (reference sequence). Trimming cost V 2 bases and J 3 bases; bases outside gene matches: 10. The CDR3 totals 16 residues. CDR3 protein: CASSLNPGQAHYEQYF. CDR3 coding DNA: TGTGCCAGCAGCTTAAACCCCGGACAGGCCCACTACGAGCAGTACTTC.

V usage is TRBV19 and J usage is TRBJ1-2, with D tentatively TRBD1 (5 bases). The ends were cut back, 3 bases at V and 8 bases at J, with 16 bases in the middle. This CDR3 region has 14 residues. In germline, CDR1 is LNHDA, CDR2 SQIVND (reference sequence). CDR3 sequence: CASSMLGQGDGYTF. The CDR3 nucleotides are TGTGCCAGTAGTATGCTGGGGCAGGGAGACGGCTACACCTTC.

The chain is built from TRBV5-4 and TRBJ1-2; tentative D call: TRBD1 (5 bases). Germline assignment: CDR1 SGHNT and CDR2 YYREEE (reference sequence). With 3 bases removed from V and 7 bases from J, the gap between germline ends came to 13 bases. The CDR3 loop spans 13 amino acids. The CDR3 loop is CASSSQEGLGYTF. The CDR3 bases are TGTGCCAGCAGCTCGCAGGAGGGGCTTGGCTACACCTTC.

This chain connects TRBV6-5 to TRBJ1-1, with 8 bases aligning to TRBD1. V dropped 0 bases and J dropped 1; count of bases not matched to a gene: 1. The CDR3 contains 15 residues. Germline CDR1 reads MNHEY; CDR2 reads SVGAGI. The CDR3 nucleotides are TGTGCCAGCAGTTACTCCGGGACAGGGAACACTGAAGCTTTCTTT. Amino acids: CASSYSGTGNTEAFF.

The chain has TRBV2 and TRBJ1-1; no reliable D call. Germline values: CDR1 SNHLY, CDR2 FYNNEI. This CDR3 contains 13 residues. Trimming took off 4 bases at V and 3 bases at J, with 9 bases between the two ends. The CDR3: CASSVVIDTEAFF. In nucleotides, the CDR3 is TGTGCCAGCAGTGTCGTGATAGACACTGAAGCTTTCTTT.

CDR3 DNA sequence: TGTGCCAGCAGCCAAGACCCGGGGGGGAACGATCAGCCCCAGCATTTT. Its protein is CASSQDPGGNDQPQHF. V usage is TRBV4-2 and J usage is TRBJ1-5, with D possibly TRBD1 on 5 matching bases. Germline V lookup: CDR1 LGHNA, CDR2 YNFKEQ. The length of the CDR3 is 16 residues. Trimming took 0 bases from V and 5 from J, leaving 14 bases between them.

This clone was seen only a few times. V usage is TRBV5-1 and J usage is TRBJ1-4, with D perhaps TRBD1 (5 bases). Germline CDR1 SGHRS, CDR2 YFSETQ. The CDR3 loop spans 16 amino acids. V was trimmed by 0 bases and J by 6 bases, leaving 15 bases between them. As DNA, the CDR3 is TGCGCCAGCAGCTTGGGCTTCCAGGGAGGGCATGAAAAACTGTTTTTT. It yields the protein CASSLGFQGGHEKLFF.

The V and J genes are TRBV7-2 and TRBJ2-6; perhaps TRBD2 as D (5 bases). Germline CDR1 reads SGHTA; CDR2 reads FQGNSA. This CDR3 is 15 amino acids long. The V end lost 5 bases, the J end lost 1 base, and 9 bases lay between the germline ends. CDR3 in amino acids: CASSPSGSGANVLTF. CDR3 DNA: TGTGCCAGCAGCCCGAGCGGATCTGGGGCCAACGTCCTGACTTTC.

The rearrangement uses TRBV29-1 and TRBJ1-4; D remains ambiguous. Trimming cost V 1 base and J 7 bases, with 10 bases left between them. The CDR3 sequence is 13 residues long. Per the germline V gene, CDR1 is SQVTM and CDR2 is ANQGSEA. In nucleotides, the CDR3 is TGCAGCGTTGAAGGGAATTTAGGTGAAAAACTGTTTTTT. It specifies CSVEGNLGEKLFF.

The genes are TRBV24-1 and TRBJ1-5, with 10 nucleotides matching TRBD1. CDR3 length equals 15 residues. CDR1 is KGHDR and CDR2 is SFDVKD in the germline V gene. V gave up 4 bases and J gave up 6 bases; unmatched junction bases: 5. CDR3 DNA: TGTGCCACCAGTGAATCGACAGGGGGCACTCAGCCCCAGCATTTT. Its translation is CATSESTGGTQPQHF.

This clone was counted between two and nine times. V gene TRBV7-2 combines with J gene TRBJ1-3; D unresolved. The CDR3 has 16 amino acids. The V end was cut by 1 base, the J end by 1 base, with 11 bases between. Germline CDR1 is SGHTA and CDR2 is FQGNSA. The CDR3: CASSLGVPGSGNTIYF. The CDR3 bases are TGTGCCAGCAGCTTAGGGGTTCCGGGGTCTGGAAACACCATATATTTT.

This sequence joins TRBV7-3 and TRBJ2-2, with a possible D match to TRBD2 (5 bases). Looked up from germline, CDR1 is SGHTA and CDR2 is FQGTGA. The V end lost 6 bases, the J end lost 6 bases, and 17 bases lay between the germline ends. The CDR3 runs 15 residues. The CDR3 protein is CASRRAPTGAGELFF. The CDR3 DNA reads as TGTGCCAGCAGGAGGGCCCCCACGGGCGCCGGGGAGCTGTTTTTT.

This clone was found once. This chain links TRBV5-6 with TRBJ2-3; TRBD2 is a possible D gene (6 bases). This CDR3 is built from 16 residues. Germline CDR1 reads SGHDT; CDR2 reads YYEEEE. Trimming removed 0 bases from V and 4 bases from J, with 15 bases in between. The CDR3 here is CASSLEVGGGSDTQYF. CDR3 in DNA: TGTGCCAGCAGCTTGGAGGTGGGAGGTGGCTCAGATACGCAGTATTTT.

The V and J genes are TRBV5-1 and TRBJ2-5, with D perhaps matching TRBD1 or TRBD2 (5 bases each). This CDR3 comprises 13 residues. Germline lookup yields CDR1 SGHRS and CDR2 YFSETQ. The germline V and J ends were trimmed by 3 bases and 2 bases, with 8 bases remaining between them. The CDR3 bases are TGCGCCAGCAGCTCGGGACCTCAAGAGACCCAGTACTTC. Its translation: CASSSGPQETQYF.

The J gene is TRBJ1-2, the V gene TRBV7-9, with D perhaps TRBD1 (5 bases). V lost 5 bases to trimming and J lost 2 bases, with 9 bases between them. The CDR3 sequence is 13 residues long. CDR1 SEHNR and CDR2 FQNEAQ come from the germline V gene (reference sequence). DNA for the CDR3: TGTGCCAGCAGCGAGGGACCCAACTATGGCTACACCTTC. Its protein product is CASSEGPNYGYTF.

This chain connects TRBV28 to TRBJ2-5; no definite D call. The ends were cut back, 2 bases at V and 7 bases at J, with 11 bases in the middle. The CDR3 extends over 13 amino acids. From germline, CDR1 is MDHEN and CDR2 SYDVKM. Written as DNA, the CDR3 is TGTGCCAGCAGTTTAGGTGGGTTCGGGACCCAGTACTTC. Translation gives CASSLGGFGTQYF.

CDR3 in DNA: TGTGCCAGCAGTGCCCCGTCGGCCAACCAAGAGACCCAGTACTTC. Residues: CASSAPSANQETQYF. J is TRBJ2-5 and V is TRBV25-1; no firm D call. Trimming took off 4 bases at V and 0 bases at J, with 12 bases between the two ends. This CDR3 comprises 15 residues. Germline CDR1 MGHDK, CDR2 SYGVNS.

The table lists this clone with many counts. The chain combines TRBV3-1 (or the pseudogene TRBV3-2) with TRBJ1-3; D perhaps matches TRBD1 (6 bases). Germline lookup yields CDR1 LGHDT and CDR2 YNNKEL (reference sequence). V gave up 4 bases and J gave up 4 bases, with 11 bases separating them. The CDR3 has 14 residues. CDR3 DNA: TGTGCCAGCAGCCGGACAGCCGGGGGAAACACCATATATTTT. Translation gives CASSRTAGGNTIYF.